This paragraph reports one T cell receptor (beta chain). Its antigen remains unknown. The source of the sample is a study of T cells in localized non-small cell lung cancer. Findings and caveats of the study: Uninvolved adjacent lung had higher T cell clonality than tumor and all other tissues. Sequencing was limited to one tumor region, leaving the possibility of heterogeneity open. In the blood, greater T cell density corresponded to longer overall survival.

Germline lookup yields CDR1 SGHNT and CDR2 YENEEA. Trimming took off 5 bases at V and 7 bases at J, with 18 bases between the two ends. The length of the CDR3 is 14 residues. Sequencing was performed with immunoSEQ multiplex PCR; in TCRdb, only in-frame clones are kept and a portion is missing. The sample lists 4,000 to 6,000 clones, 45% occurring once. The sample consisted of lung tumor tissue, taken before any cancer treatment. The V call is TRBV11-3, the J call TRBJ2-7; TRBD1 is a possible D gene (6 bases). This receptor was identified in a man between 40 and 75 years old with stage I lung adenocarcinoma. The CDR3 protein is CASSRGQTLGEQYF. The DNA of the CDR3 is TGTGCCAGCAGCCGTGGACAGACCCTTGGGGAGCAGTACTTC.